This T cell receptor (beta chain) was identified during a study of a mutant IDH1 vaccine in newly diagnosed glioma. Background on the study: Before enrollment, patients got radiotherapy alone, temozolomide alone, or mostly the combination.

Profiling relied on immunoSEQ multiplex PCR, and the TCRdb table lists in-frame clones only, not all of them. The sample includes about 92,000 clones, around 82% of them seen just once. Germline CDR1 SQVTM, CDR2 ANQGSEA. Deletions cut 2 bases from V and 2 bases from J, with 7 bases between. The CDR3 is 12 amino acids. Time point noted: baseline, week 1 (first vaccination visit). The treatment is: pre-vaccination baseline after standard-of-care therapy. The V gene is TRBV29-1, the J gene TRBJ2-7; D gene unclear. The TCR originated in a woman aged 45-65 years with glioma. The sample in question was PBMCs, obtained from a glioma patient treated with radiotherapy, temozolomide or both. CDR3: CSVESRAYEQYF. For the CDR3, the DNA is TGCAGCGTTGAATCCCGGGCCTACGAGCAGTACTTC.